The 3 T cell receptor beta chains given below trace back to one sample, sequenced in a study of shared clonotypes between healthy human individuals. The table came from immunoSEQ multiplex PCR; TCRdb's copy has only in-frame clones and leaves some out. The sample carries 2 million or so clones, roughly 94% recorded once. The sequencing sample was made of naive CD4+ T cells sorted from blood. As for subset: CD45RA+ positively selected. The source is a man younger than 30 in good health.

This clone came up once. The CDR3 spells CASSQSGTGYTEAFF. In nucleotides, the CDR3 is TGTGCCAGCAGCCAATCCGGGACGGGATACACTGAAGCTTTCTTT. The chain links TRBV4-2 to TRBJ1-1, with a tentative D call TRBD1 (5 bases). Between the trimmed V and J ends, which lost 2 bases and 3 bases, there was a span of 13 bases. This CDR3 is built from 15 residues. Looked up from germline, CDR1 is LGHNA and CDR2 is YNFKEQ.

This clone was seen once. The chain couples TRBV5-1 to TRBJ1-2, with 8 nucleotides matching TRBD1. Germline V gene data show CDR1 as SGHRS and CDR2 as YFSETQ. The ends lost 5 bases at V and 4 bases at J; junction bases unmatched: 13. The CDR3 consists of 16 residues. As DNA, the CDR3 is TGCGCCAGCAGTCCCTTAAGACAGGGGTCGGGCTATGGCTACACCTTC. It codes for CASSPLRQGSGYGYTF.

Comments on this clone: The sample holds other DNA sequences that translate to the same CDR3. The chain joins TRBV5-1 to TRBJ2-7; D might be TRBD1 (5 bases). CDR1 is SGHRS and CDR2 is YFSETQ in the germline V gene. The CDR3 length is 13 residues. Trimming shortened V by 0 bases and J by 4 bases, and 8 bases separated the two germline ends. CDR3 DNA: TGCGCCAGCAGCTTGGGCAGGGATTACGAGCAGTACTTC. Encoded protein: CASSLGRDYEQYF. Using reference TRBV5-1 and TRBJ2-7 for the parts outside the CDR3, the full variable domain is KAGVTQTPRYLIKTRGQQVTLSCSPISGHRSVSWYQQTPGQGLQFLFEYFSETQRNKGNFPGRFSGRQFSNSRSEMNVSTLELGDSALYLCASSLGRDYEQYFGPGTRLTVT.